This TCR beta chain was observed in a study of T cells after yellow fever vaccination (dated by TCRdb to about 2019). Turning to the overall study: The SMART-Seq v4 Ultra Low Input RNA kit was used to prepare libraries from fractions with low cell numbers. To follow T-cell clones before and after primary and booster YFV17D yellow fever vaccination, bulk TCR alpha and beta repertoires were sequenced over time. Two healthy male donors, one aged 18 to 30 and one aged 30 to 39 years, were included in the cohort. Bulk PBMC replicates and cell subsets were isolated from blood drawn at multiple timepoints before and after both primary and secondary immunization. Study-level results and caveats: Compared with the primary T-cell response, the secondary T-cell response was weaker but faster, peaking on day 5 rather than day 15. A small share of clonotypes occurred in both CD4 and CD8 compartments, likely arising from convergent recombination. Computational filtering was needed because FACS-sorted repertoires could contain abundant contaminating clonotypes from the bulk population. The study included only a couple of donors, which limits how far the findings can be generalized. After the booster, most clones that had expanded after primary vaccination were detected again (over 95% of CD4 and around 88% of CD8), suggesting broad maintenance of memory.

The sequencer was an Illumina NovaSeq 6000. Synthesis of TCR cDNA relied on 5'RACE template switching, a step that introduced a universal primer site along with unique molecular identifiers. Priming of cDNA synthesis was performed from both the TCR alpha and TCR beta constant segments. Two PCR steps were used to amplify libraries, with sample barcodes and sequencing adapters being added in the second step. Libraries were sequenced on Illumina HiSeq 2500 (2x100 bp) or NovaSeq (2x150 bp). The paper's data handling went like this. Reads were demultiplexed and collapsed into UMI consensus sequences with MIGEC, and V(D)J alignment was performed with MiXCR. Clonotypes responding to the vaccine were identified with edgeR on replicate PBMC samples, with the criteria of FDR below 0.01 and a log2 fold change above 5 up to day 15. Bulk clonotypes were assigned CD4 or CD8 identity according to which sequenced CD4 or CD8 repertoire held them at higher abundance. TCRdb redid the processing of the public reads, applying fastp at Q25 and MiXCR, and retained in-frame beta chains. Rows are combined by CDR3 protein, so each entry shows the most common genes and DNA. The authors' filters were not applied to this entry. Across this sample there are about 260,000 distinct CDR3 sequences, with around 5.2% seen only once. The ten largest clones take up 2.5% to 4% of the sample.

This clonotype has at least ten counts. Its target antigen remains unknown. Per-nucleotide qualities are absent, and no much larger clonotype sits a single base away. Measured from the cysteine to the phenylalanine, the CDR3 is 15 residues long. Just CDR3 DNA is preserved here, 45 bases in frame from base 1. V sheds 5 bases and J sheds 0 bases, leaving 11 bases between their ends. Looking up the germline V gene yields CDR1 MNHEY and CDR2 SVGAGI. Reading the label with the study, this specimen's treatment or condition is: live attenuated yellow fever vaccine strain. PBMCs were isolated from peripheral blood using a standard Ficoll-Paque protocol. CD4 and CD8 T-cell fractions were isolated with Dynabeads CD4 and CD8 positive selection kits. RNA was extracted with TriZol from bulk PBMCs, CD4 and CD8 fractions, and dextramer-positive and dextramer-negative fractions.

The rearrangement joined TRBV6-5 to TRBJ2-1; the D region may be TRBD1 or TRBD2, each matching 5 bases equally. The sequencing here drew on CD4+ T cells sorted from PBMCs, taken on the day of the yellow fever booster vaccination. The TCR comes from a man between 18 and 29 years old who received the YFV17D yellow fever vaccine. The CDR3 amino acid sequence is: CASSRDLGSYNEQFF. Read as DNA, the sequence is TGTGCCAGCAGTCGGGACCTAGGCTCCTACAATGAGCAGTTCTTC.